Listed here are 21 T cell receptor beta chains from one sample, sequenced in a study of cytomegalovirus exposure and HLA in healthy donors (dated by TCRdb to about 2017). The library was obtained by the immunoSEQ multiplex PCR assay. For the multiplex PCR, a mixture combining 60 forward primers for TCR Vbeta segments and 13 reverse primers for TCR Jbeta segments was used. TCRdb re-hosts the immuneACCESS table, in-frame sequences only. Its copies lack some clones; in the studies checked, an unresolved V gene accounts for under half of them, and the cause for the rest is not known. The sample yields roughly 58,000 clones; roughly 83% were counted once. 1.6% of the sample is held by the ten biggest clonotypes. The sequenced sample consisted of PBMCs. Every receptor here comes from a human donor in good health.

This clone was recorded once. J is TRBJ2-3 and V is TRBV4-3; weak D call: TRBD1 (6 bases). Germline loops: CDR1 LGHNA, CDR2 YSLEER. The germline V and J ends were trimmed by 2 bases and 3 bases, with 6 bases remaining between them. CDR3 length: 13 residues. CDR3 DNA sequence: TGCGCCAGCAGCCAACAGGGGACAGATACGCAGTATTTT. As protein: CASSQQGTDTQYF.

The chain uses TRBV6-6 and TRBJ2-7; the match to TRBD2 covers 8 bases. CDR3 length: 14 residues. The V gene end was trimmed by 2 bases and the J gene end by 1 base; junction bases not matched to a gene: 1. Germline lookup yields CDR1 MNHNY and CDR2 SVGAGI (reference sequence). The CDR3 DNA reads TGTGCCAGCAGTTACCCGGGGGGGTCCTACGAGCAGTACTTC. Translation: CASSYPGGSYEQYF.

This clone has just one count. The chain carries TRBV4-3 and TRBJ1-1, with D unclear. This CDR3 contains 16 residues. Germline V gene lookup returns CDR1 LGHNA and CDR2 YSLEER. The V and J ends lost 0 bases and 5 bases respectively, with 16 bases between them. CDR3 coding DNA: TGCGCCAGCAGCCAAGATCTACGCAGTCGAGGGACTGAAGCTTTCTTT. Protein product: CASSQDLRSRGTEAFF.

The genes are TRBV10-1 and TRBJ2-3; 12 nucleotides align to TRBD2. The CDR3 loop spans 17 amino acids. Unmatched junction bases numbered 5, after V lost 3 bases and J lost 1 base. The germline V gene encodes CDR1 WNHNN and CDR2 SYGVQD (reference sequence). This chain's CDR3 is CASSDPRLAGGTDTQYF. The CDR3 bases are TGCGCCAGCAGTGACCCGCGACTAGCGGGGGGCACAGATACGCAGTATTTT.

The chain links TRBV4-3 to TRBJ1-4; unclear D gene. CDR1 LGHNA and CDR2 YSLEER come from the germline V gene. The CDR3 is 15 amino acids. The V gene lost 0 bases and the J gene lost 8 bases, with 13 bases spanning the gap. In DNA form, the CDR3 reads TGCGCCAGCAGCCAAGAGGCCGCGGGTTACGAAAAACTGTTTTTT. Translation gives CASSQEAAGYEKLFF.

The chain carries TRBV7-2 and TRBJ2-3; D is undetermined. The CDR3 extends over 16 amino acids. V was trimmed by 5 bases and J by 2 bases, leaving 17 bases between them. CDR1 and CDR2 (germline): SGHTA, FQGNSA. The CDR3 nucleotides are TGTGCCAGCAGCCTCGCTTCCGTCGAGTACACAGATACGCAGTATTTT. Encoded protein: CASSLASVEYTDTQYF.

The CDR3 region is CASSSLAGGQGEQFF. The CDR3 bases are TGTGCCAGCAGCTCATTAGCGGGGGGACAGGGTGAGCAGTTCTTC. The rearrangement joins TRBV7-3 to TRBJ2-1; D is perhaps TRBD2 (10 bases). The CDR3 runs 15 residues. Germline V gene sequence: CDR1 SGHTA, CDR2 FQGTGA. The ends were cut back, 4 bases at V and 9 bases at J, with 19 bases in the middle.

CDR3 residues: CASSQPGGDTGELFF. The CDR3, as DNA: TGCGCCAGCAGCCAACCGGGCGGGGACACCGGGGAGCTGTTTTTT. The gene calls are TRBV4-1 and TRBJ2-2; D is possibly TRBD2 (6 bases). Between the trimmed V and J ends, which lost 2 bases and 3 bases, there was a span of 10 bases. The length of the CDR3 is 15 residues. CDR1 is MGHRA, CDR2 YSYEKL, per germline.

This chain connects TRBV7-2 to TRBJ2-7; 8 bases are shared with TRBD1. Looked up from germline, CDR1 is SGHTA and CDR2 is FQGNSA. The CDR3 has 15 residues. The V segment lost 5 bases and the J segment 0 bases; nucleotides outside the gene matches: 6. DNA for the CDR3: TGTGCCAGCAGCGCCAGGACAGGGAGCTCCTACGAGCAGTACTTC. Translation gives CASSARTGSSYEQYF.

About this clone itself: One end of the junction is discordant with germline, which a read error may explain. Other nucleotide sequences from this sample produce the same CDR3. The genes are TRBV2 and TRBJ1-6; D is undetermined. The CDR3 sequence is 15 residues long. CDR1 and CDR2 from the germline V gene are SNHLY and FYNNEI. The CDR3 DNA sequence: TGTGCCAGCAGTATAAGGCCGAACTATAATTCGCCCCTCCACTTT. This sequence encodes CASSIRPNYNSPLHF.

The rearrangement joins TRBV30 to TRBJ1-6, with 8 bases lining up with TRBD1. The CDR3 length is 15 residues. The germline V gene encodes CDR1 GTSNPN and CDR2 SVGIG (reference sequence). The V segment lost 1 base and the J segment 6 bases; nucleotides outside the gene matches: 5. The chain's CDR3 is CAWSAPGGFNSPLHF. The CDR3 DNA is TGTGCCTGGAGTGCCCCAGGGGGCTTTAATTCACCCCTCCACTTT.

This sequence joins TRBV15 and TRBJ2-5; tentative D call: TRBD2 (5 bases). Trimming cost V 1 base and J 2 bases, with 8 bases left between them. The CDR3 has 14 residues. Germline assignment: CDR1 LNHNV and CDR2 YYDKDF (reference sequence). CDR3 sequence reads: CATSRGLSQETQYF. CDR3 coding DNA: TGTGCCACCAGCAGAGGACTATCACAAGAGACCCAGTACTTC.

The genes are TRBV18 and TRBJ1-5, with 9 bases matching TRBD1. The V gene end was trimmed by 3 bases and the J gene end by 11 bases; junction bases not matched to a gene: 8. Germline V gene sequence: CDR1 KGHSH, CDR2 LQKENI. This CDR3 region has 14 residues. The DNA for the CDR3 is TGTGCCAGCTCACCCCAGGACAGGGGAGCGTCCCAGCATTTT. It is translated as CASSPQDRGASQHF.

V usage is TRBV5-1 and J usage is TRBJ2-7; 9 bases are a match to TRBD1. CDR3 length equals 15 residues. The V and J ends lost 4 bases and 5 bases, in that order; junction bases with no gene match: 10. The germline V gene has CDR1 SGHRS and CDR2 YFSETQ. This chain's CDR3 is CASSLGQGWGDEQYF. CDR3 coding DNA: TGCGCCAGCAGCCTAGGACAGGGGTGGGGTGACGAGCAGTACTTC. The complete variable domain, with remaining parts taken from reference TRBV5-1 and TRBJ2-7, reads KAGVTQTPRYLIKTRGQQVTLSCSPISGHRSVSWYQQTPGQGLQFLFEYFSETQRNKGNFPGRFSGRQFSNSRSEMNVSTLELGDSALYLCASSLGQGWGDEQYFGPGTRLTVT.

The chain links TRBV6-6 to TRBJ1-2; TRBD1 agrees at 8 bases. Germline V gene lookup returns CDR1 MNHNY and CDR2 SVGAGI (reference sequence). The junction had 7 bases not matched to a gene; V was cut back by 8 bases and J by 2 bases. This CDR3 contains 14 residues. The DNA for the CDR3 is TGTGCCAGCGGAAAGCAGGGGGCCAACTATGGCTACACCTTC. Translation: CASGKQGANYGYTF.

The chain recombines TRBV2 with TRBJ1-2; 9 bases map to TRBD1. Germline CDR1 SNHLY, CDR2 FYNNEI. V was clipped by 7 bases and J by 8 bases; unmatched bases: 8. CDR3 size: 13 residues. The CDR3 nucleotides read TGTGCCAGCATGGGACAGGGCTTCATAGGCTACACCTTC. Translation: CASMGQGFIGYTF.

The V gene is TRBV9, the J gene TRBJ2-1; 10 nucleotides align to TRBD2. Germline CDR1 reads SGDLS; CDR2 reads YYNGEE. The V and J ends lost 0 bases and 3 bases, in that order; junction bases with no gene match: 6. The CDR3 is 17 amino acids. Here the CDR3 reads CASSVVASGRSYNEQFF. DNA of the CDR3: TGTGCCAGCAGCGTAGTGGCTAGCGGGAGAAGCTACAATGAGCAGTTCTTC.

The V gene is TRBV5-6, the J gene TRBJ1-4, with D tentatively TRBD1 (5 bases). CDR3 length: 13 residues. The V end lost 3 bases, the J end lost 5 bases, and 8 bases lay between the germline ends. The germline V gene has CDR1 SGHDT and CDR2 YYEEEE. CDR3 amino acids: CASSWGGNEKLFF. The DNA of the CDR3 is TGTGCCAGCAGCTGGGGGGGAAATGAAAAACTGTTTTTT.

The V gene is TRBV15, the J gene TRBJ1-4; tentative D call: TRBD1 (5 bases). Germline CDR1 LNHNV, CDR2 YYDKDF (reference sequence). V was clipped by 0 bases and J by 8 bases, with 13 bases between them. This CDR3 contains 15 residues. This CDR3 is CATSRDRAPWEKLFF. The CDR3 DNA reads TGTGCCACCAGCAGAGACAGGGCCCCTTGGGAAAAACTGTTTTTT.

This chain uses TRBV4-2 with TRBJ2-3; 7 bases line up with TRBD2. The CDR3 sequence is 19 residues long. Per germline, CDR1 LGHNA and CDR2 YNFKEQ. J gave up 0 bases and V 0 bases, and 12 bases lay outside the gene matches. CDR3 nucleotide sequence: TGTGCCAGCAGCCAAGAAGTTACGGGGGGATGGAGTAGCACAGATACGCAGTATTTT. Encoded protein: CASSQEVTGGWSSTDTQYF.

V and J are TRBV7-9 and TRBJ1-1, with 10 bases identical to TRBD1. The germline gives CDR1 SEHNR, CDR2 FQNEAQ (reference sequence). The CDR3 runs 15 residues. The V and J ends lost 5 bases and 3 bases, in that order; junction bases with no gene match: 6. In DNA, the CDR3 is TGTGCCAGCAGCGCCCGGACAGGGGGGCACACTGAAGCTTTCTTT. Translating it yields CASSARTGGHTEAFF.